This is a list of T cell receptor beta chains from one sample in a study of glioma-infiltrating T cells. One entry per CDR3 protein results from TCRdb running MiXCR on the multiplex PCR reads. The profile shows 100,000 to 150,000 distinct CDR3 sequences, around 25% of them singletons. The sample consisted of glioma tissue, nonneoplastic brain tissue, or PBMCs (not recorded which). The receptors were sampled from a human donor with low-grade glioma or glioblastoma, undergoing nonglioma brain surgery, or in good health (not recorded which). Each CDR3 is given with its conserved first and last residue. D genes are given only for firm matches. Size is omitted from some rows. Given values are once, few, many or a class for expanded clones.

j_gene | abundance | d_gene | v_gene | CDR3nt | CDR3aa
TRBJ2-1 | many | NA | TRBV20-1 | TGCAGTGCTAGGTGGTCGGGTTCGGACAATGAGCAGTTCTTC | CSARWSGSDNEQFF
TRBJ1-6 | once | NA | TRBV5-1 | TGCCCCAGCAGCTCGACTCAGGATTCGCCCCTCCACTTT | CPSSSTQDSPLHF
TRBJ2-3 | NA | TRBD2 | TRBV20-1 | TGCAGTGCAAACACGGCGACTAGCGGGGGGGCCGGAGATACGCAGTATTTT | CSANTATSGGAGDTQYF
TRBJ1-1 | many | NA | TRBV27 | TGTGCCAGCAGAGGGTCGAACACTGAAGCTTTCTTT | CASRGSNTEAFF
TRBJ1-1 | few | NA | TRBV4-1 | TGCGCCAGCAGCCAAGGTAAATTTGTGAACACTGAAGCTTTCTTT | CASSQGKFVNTEAFF
TRBJ2-5 | NA | NA | TRBV20-1 | TGCAGTGCTAGAGGGACAGCACAAGAGTCCCAGTACTTC | CSARGTAQESQYF
TRBJ1-3 | many | NA | TRBV28 | TGTGCCAGCAGTTTGTCAGTGATCTCTGGAAACACCATATATTTT | CASSLSVISGNTIYF
TRBJ1-2 | NA | NA | TRBV14 | TGTGCCAGCAGCCACCAGAGTAGGGCAGCTAACTATGGCTACACCTTC | CASSHQSRAANYGYTF
TRBJ1-1 | many | NA | TRBV6-1 | TGTGCCAGCAAGGAGGGGGGCACTGAAGCTTTCTTT | CASKEGGTEAFF
TRBJ2-1 | many | TRBD2 | TRBV20-1 | TGCAGTGCTAGTCGCAGACTAGCGGGCAATGAGCAGTTCTTC | CSASRRLAGNEQFF